This TCR beta chain is from a study of T cell responses to AZD1222 COVID-19 vaccine (dated by TCRdb to the early 2020s). About the study as a whole: TCR sequencing was performed for some 250 trial participants, of whom about 200 were given two doses of AZD1222 and 26 were given two doses of MenACWY control vaccine. Trial participants were enrolled into age subgroups of 18-55, 56-69 and 70-plus years, which contained roughly 140, 27 and 60 TCR-sequenced participants, respectively.

The time point label for this specimen denotes: about 28 days (+/-7) after the second vaccine dose. AZD1222 recipients given second doses at about 4 weeks or at about 12 weeks were pooled, since spike-specific TCR depth and breadth were not found to differ between the two schedules. The vaccinee samples were drawn from two UK trials, COV001 and COV002, one of which was a single-blind randomized controlled phase 2/3 trial testing AZD1222 (ChAdOx1 nCoV-19) in healthy adults. Trial participant PBMC samples were collected at day 0 and day 28 after the second dose for TCRbeta chain sequencing. CDR1 is given as LNHDA and CDR2 as SQIVND, both from the germline V gene (reference sequence). Taken from cysteine to phenylalanine, the CDR3 has 13 residues. The entry retains the CDR3 DNA only, 39 bases that are in frame from base 1. Deletion took 4 bases off V and 1 base off J, with a span of 7 bases between the germline ends.

Study-level results and caveats: The vaccine-associated CD4 TCRs covered the entire spike protein, and the dominant responses fell in regions 160-218 and 743-854. After two AZD1222 doses, both the breadth and the depth of spike-specific TCRs were significantly higher than at day 0 and than in MenACWY recipients. In the small 56-69-year group, the increase in depth fell short of significance, most likely because of low power. Most participants were white British and females outnumbered males, and the authors suggested that clonal diversity may have been underestimated. Conclusions about previously exposed vaccinees are limited because only six or seven AZD1222 recipients were SARS-CoV-2 seropositive at baseline. Nearly half of unique spike-specific TCRs reportedly recognized epitopes outside regions mutated in the B.1.351 and B.1.1.7 variants. Because no day 14 peak-response samples were available, repertoires were characterized only after the peak T cell response.

Comments on this clone: Which antigen it targets is not known. No quality values exist for individual bases; no much larger clone is one base distant.

The CDR3 regions of human TCRbeta chains were analyzed by immunosequencing. Turning to the authors' computational methods: Repertoire TCRs were matched against a reference library of SARS-CoV-2-specific TCRs generated with the MIRA antigen-specificity platform. Breadth meant the fraction of unique TCRs that were SARS-CoV-2-associated, whereas depth meant the fraction of total T cells that were SARS-CoV-2-associated. Using the MIRA data, every spike-specific TCR was mapped to the spike region that the TCR reacted to and assigned to either a CD4 or a CD8 class. Log10-transformed breadth and depth values were compared by one-way ANOVA with Sidak's multiple comparisons tests. TCRdb obtained this table from immuneACCESS and retained in-frame rearrangements with V and J assigned. These tables miss some clones; where compared with another copy, unresolved V genes account for less than half of the shortfall, and the remainder is unexplained. That table is the source of V, J and clone size, and D and trimming were worked out from the DNA. In this sample the table shows approximately 140,000 clones, about 91% of which occur a single time. The top ten constitute 9.3% of the sample.

The receptor was derived from an adult who received the AZD1222 COVID-19 vaccine. The sample here was peripheral blood, taken 28 days after the second AZD1222 dose. The chain employs TRBV19 and TRBJ2-5; a confident D gene designation cannot be given. At the DNA level, the sequence is TGTGCCAGTAGTAGAGACGTCCAAGAGACCCAGTACTTC. It encodes CASSRDVQETQYF.